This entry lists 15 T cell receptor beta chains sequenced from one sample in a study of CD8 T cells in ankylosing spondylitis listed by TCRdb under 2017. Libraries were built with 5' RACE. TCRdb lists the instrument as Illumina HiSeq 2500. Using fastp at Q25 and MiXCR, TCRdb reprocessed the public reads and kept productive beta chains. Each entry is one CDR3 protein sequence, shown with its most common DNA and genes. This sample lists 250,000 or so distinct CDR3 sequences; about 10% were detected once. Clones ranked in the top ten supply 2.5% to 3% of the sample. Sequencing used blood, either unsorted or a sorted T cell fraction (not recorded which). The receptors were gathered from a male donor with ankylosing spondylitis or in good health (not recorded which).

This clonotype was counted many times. The CDR3 spells CASSLMDGRSTQYF. The CDR3 DNA reads as TGTGCCAGCAGTTTAATGGACGGCCGGAGTACCCAGTACTTC. V and J are TRBV12-3 or TRBV12-4 and TRBJ2-5; D is unclear. The CDR3 runs 14 residues. V gave up 2 bases and J gave up 8 bases, with 15 bases separating them.

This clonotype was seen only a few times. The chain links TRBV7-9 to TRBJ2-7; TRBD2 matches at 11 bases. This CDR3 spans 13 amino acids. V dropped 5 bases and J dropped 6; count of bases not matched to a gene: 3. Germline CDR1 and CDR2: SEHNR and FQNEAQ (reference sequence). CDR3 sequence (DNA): TGTGCCAGCAGCCCAGGACTAGCGGGCGAGCAGTACTTC. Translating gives CASSPGLAGEQYF.

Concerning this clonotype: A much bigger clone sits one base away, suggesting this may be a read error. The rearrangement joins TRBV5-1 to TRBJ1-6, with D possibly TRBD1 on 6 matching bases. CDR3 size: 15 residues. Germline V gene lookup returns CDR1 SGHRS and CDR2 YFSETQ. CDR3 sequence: CVTKDGGLSDSPLHF. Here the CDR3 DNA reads TGCGTCACTAAGGACGGGGGGCTATCGGATTCACCCCTCCACTTT. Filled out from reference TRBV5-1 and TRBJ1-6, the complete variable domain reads KAGVTQTPRYLIKTRGQQVTLSCSPISGHRSVSWYQQTPGQGLQFLFEYFSETQRNKGNFPGRFSGRQFSNSRSEMNVSTLELGDSALYLCVTKDGGLSDSPLHFGNGTRLTVT.

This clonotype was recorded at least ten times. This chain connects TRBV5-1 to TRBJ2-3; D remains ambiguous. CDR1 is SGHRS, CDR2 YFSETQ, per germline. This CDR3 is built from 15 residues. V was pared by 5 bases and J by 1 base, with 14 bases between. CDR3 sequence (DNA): TGCGCCAGCAGATATGTGGACCCAGGCACAGATACGCAGTATTTT. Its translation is CASRYVDPGTDTQYF.

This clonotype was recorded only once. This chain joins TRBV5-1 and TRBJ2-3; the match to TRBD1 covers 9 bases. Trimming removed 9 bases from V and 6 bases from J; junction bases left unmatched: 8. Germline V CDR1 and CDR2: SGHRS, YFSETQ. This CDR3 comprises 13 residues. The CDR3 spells CATGQGRPDTQYF. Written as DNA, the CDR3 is TGCGCCACGGGACAGGGAAGACCGGATACGCAGTATTTT.

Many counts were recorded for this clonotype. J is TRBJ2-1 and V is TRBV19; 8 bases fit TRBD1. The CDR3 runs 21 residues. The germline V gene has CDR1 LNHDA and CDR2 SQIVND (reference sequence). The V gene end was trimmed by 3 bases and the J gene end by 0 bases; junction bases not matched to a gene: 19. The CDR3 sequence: CASSITGLRQGHSSSYNEQFF. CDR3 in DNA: TGTGCCAGTAGTATTACGGGATTGAGACAGGGGCATTCGAGCTCCTACAATGAGCAGTTCTTC.

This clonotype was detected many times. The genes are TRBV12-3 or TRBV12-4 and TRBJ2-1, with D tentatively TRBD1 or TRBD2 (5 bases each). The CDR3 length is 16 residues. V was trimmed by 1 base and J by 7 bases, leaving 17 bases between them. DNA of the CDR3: TGTGCCAGCAGTTTAGGAGGGCAGGGTTGGGGTAATGAGCAGTTCTTC. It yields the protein CASSLGGQGWGNEQFF.

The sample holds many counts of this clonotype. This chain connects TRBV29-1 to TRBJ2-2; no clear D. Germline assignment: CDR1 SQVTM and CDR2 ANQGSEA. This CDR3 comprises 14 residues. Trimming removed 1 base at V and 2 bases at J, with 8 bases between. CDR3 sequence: CSVEVGLNTGELFF. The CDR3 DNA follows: TGCAGCGTTGAAGTCGGGTTAAACACCGGGGAGCTGTTTTTT.

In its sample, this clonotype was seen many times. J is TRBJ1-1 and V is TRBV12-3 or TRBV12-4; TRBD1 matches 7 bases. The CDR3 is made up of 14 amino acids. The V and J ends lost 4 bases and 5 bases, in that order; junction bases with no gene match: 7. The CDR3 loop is CASSSLQGRTEAFF. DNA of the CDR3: TGTGCCAGCAGTTCATTACAGGGGAGGACTGAAGCTTTCTTT.

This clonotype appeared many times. The CDR3 DNA reads as TGCGCCAGCAGCCAAGCTGTCAGATCTAACTATGGCTACACCTTC. Translated, it gives CASSQAVRSNYGYTF. This chain joins TRBV4-1 and TRBJ1-2, with D hard to call. CDR1 and CDR2 from the germline V gene are MGHRA and YSYEKL. The V end lost 1 base, the J end lost 0 bases, and 9 bases lay between the germline ends. The CDR3 sequence is 15 residues long.

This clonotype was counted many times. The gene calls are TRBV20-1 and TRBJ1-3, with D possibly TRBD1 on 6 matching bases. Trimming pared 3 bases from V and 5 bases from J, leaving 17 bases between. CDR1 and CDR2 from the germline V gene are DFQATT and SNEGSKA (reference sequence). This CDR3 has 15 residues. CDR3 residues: CSASGGPSGRNTIYF. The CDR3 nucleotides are TGCAGTGCTAGCGGGGGGCCTTCTGGCAGAAACACCATATATTTT.

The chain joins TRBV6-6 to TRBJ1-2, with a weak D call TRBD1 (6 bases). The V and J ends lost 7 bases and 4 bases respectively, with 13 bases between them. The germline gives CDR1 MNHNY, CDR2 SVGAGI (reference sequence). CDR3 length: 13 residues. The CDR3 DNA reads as TGTGCCAGCAACCCACAGGGAACCTATGGCTACACCTTC. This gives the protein CASNPQGTYGYTF.

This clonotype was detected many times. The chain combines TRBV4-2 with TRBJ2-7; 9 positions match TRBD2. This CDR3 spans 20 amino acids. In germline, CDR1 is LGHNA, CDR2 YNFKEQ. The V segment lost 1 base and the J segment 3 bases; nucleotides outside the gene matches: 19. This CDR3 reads CASSQATTGTSKTPIYEQYF. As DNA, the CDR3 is TGTGCCAGCAGCCAAGCCACGACCGGGACTAGCAAGACCCCTATCTACGAGCAGTACTTC.

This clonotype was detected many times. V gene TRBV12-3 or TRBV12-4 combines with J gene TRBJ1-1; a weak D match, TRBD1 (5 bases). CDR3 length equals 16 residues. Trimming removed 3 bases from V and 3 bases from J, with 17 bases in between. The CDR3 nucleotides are TGTGCCAGCAGTTTTCGGGCAGGGAGTTTAGACACTGAAGCTTTCTTT. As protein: CASSFRAGSLDTEAFF.

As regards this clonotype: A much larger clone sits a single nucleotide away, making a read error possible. The CDR3 protein is CASSSIAREQGARAYTF. CDR3 nucleotides: TGTGCCAGCAGTTCAATAGCTAGGGAACAGGGGGCGCGAGCCTACACCTTC. The chain joins TRBV7-9 to TRBJ1-2; 9 positions match TRBD1. Losses at the gene ends were 6 bases for V and 10 bases for J; bases not matched to a gene: 21. The CDR3 has 17 amino acids. Germline V gene sequence: CDR1 SEHNR, CDR2 FQNEAQ (reference sequence).